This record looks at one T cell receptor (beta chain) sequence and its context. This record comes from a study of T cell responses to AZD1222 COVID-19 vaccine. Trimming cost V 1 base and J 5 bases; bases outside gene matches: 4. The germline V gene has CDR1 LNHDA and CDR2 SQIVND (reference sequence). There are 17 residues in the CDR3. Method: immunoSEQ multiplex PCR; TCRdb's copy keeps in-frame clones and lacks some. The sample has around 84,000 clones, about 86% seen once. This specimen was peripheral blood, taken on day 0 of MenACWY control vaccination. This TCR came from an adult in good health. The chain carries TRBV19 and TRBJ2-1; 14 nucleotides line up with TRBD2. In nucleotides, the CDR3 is TGTGCCAGTAGTATAGGGGGACTAGCGGGGGAAAACAATGAGCAGTTCTTC. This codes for CASSIGGLAGENNEQFF.